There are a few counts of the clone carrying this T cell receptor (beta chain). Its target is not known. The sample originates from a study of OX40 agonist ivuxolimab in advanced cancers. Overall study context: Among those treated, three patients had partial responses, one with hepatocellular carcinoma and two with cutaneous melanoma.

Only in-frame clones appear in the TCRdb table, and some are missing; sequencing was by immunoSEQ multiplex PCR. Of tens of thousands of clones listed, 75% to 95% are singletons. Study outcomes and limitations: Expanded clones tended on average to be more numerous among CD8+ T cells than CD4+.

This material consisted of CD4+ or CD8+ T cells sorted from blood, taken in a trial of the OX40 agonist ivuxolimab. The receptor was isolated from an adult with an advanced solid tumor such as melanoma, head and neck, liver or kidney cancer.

The CDR3 loop is CASRVSGRAHEQYF. In DNA form, the CDR3 reads TGTGCCAGCAGGGTAAGCGGGAGGGCTCACGAGCAGTACTTC. The chain couples TRBV28 to TRBJ2-7; 10 bases align to TRBD2. In germline, CDR1 is MDHEN, CDR2 SYDVKM. V was clipped by 6 bases and J by 5 bases; unmatched bases: 7. The CDR3 loop spans 14 amino acids.